The 24 T cell receptor beta chains listed next were all sequenced from one sample in a study of blood T cell repertoires in COVID-19. The method was immunoSEQ multiplex PCR; TCRdb's version includes in-frame clones alone and lacks a portion of them. The data show a few hundred thousand clones, with over 75% seen just once and 8.5% to 12% held by the top ten. Specimen: PBMCs or T cells enriched from blood (not recorded which). All receptors come from a woman in her late teens or twenties who had recovered from COVID-19.

The V call is TRBV2, the J call TRBJ2-1, with D possibly TRBD2 on 6 matching bases. The CDR3 covers 14 residues. The ends were cut back, 5 bases at V and 2 bases at J, with 10 bases in the middle. Germline CDR1 SNHLY, CDR2 FYNNEI. In DNA form, the CDR3 reads TGTGCCAGCAGTTCGTCGGGGGCCTACAATGAGCAGTTCTTC. It specifies CASSSSGAYNEQFF. The full variable domain, completed using reference TRBV2 and TRBJ2-1, is EPEVTQTPSHQVTQMGQEVILRCVPISNHLYFYWYRQILGQKVEFLVSFYNNEISEKSEIFDDQFSVERPDGSNFTLKIRSTKLEDSAMYFCASSSSGAYNEQFFGPGTRLTVL.

The genes are TRBV2 and TRBJ2-4, with 9 bases that match TRBD1. The CDR3 is 12 residues long. Germline V gene data show CDR1 as SNHLY and CDR2 as FYNNEI. The ends lost 11 bases at V and 5 bases at J; junction bases unmatched: 4. CDR3 residues: CAFRQGENIQYF. For the CDR3, the DNA is TGTGCCTTTCGACAGGGGGAAAACATTCAGTACTTC.

This rearrangement joins TRBV5-1 to TRBJ2-6; D not resolved. The V end lost 1 base, the J end lost 1 base, and 6 bases lay between the germline ends. This CDR3 spans 15 amino acids. Germline CDR1 reads SGHRS; CDR2 reads YFSETQ. CDR3 in DNA: TGCGCCAGCAGCTTGCTCAGTTCTGGGGCCAACGTCCTGACTTTC. Amino acid sequence: CASSLLSSGANVLTF.

V and J are TRBV18 and TRBJ1-1; TRBD1 matches at 9 bases. CDR1 is KGHSH, CDR2 LQKENI, per germline. This CDR3 region has 14 residues. The ends lost 3 bases at V and 4 bases at J; junction bases unmatched: 3. The CDR3 here is CASSPGQGSTEAFF. The DNA of the CDR3 is TGTGCCAGCTCACCCGGACAGGGGAGCACTGAAGCTTTCTTT.

This sequence joins TRBV5-4 and TRBJ1-1, with 8 nucleotides matching TRBD1. There are 15 residues in the CDR3. The germline V gene encodes CDR1 SGHNT and CDR2 YYREEE (reference sequence). V shed 4 bases, J shed 4 bases, and the junction held 9 bases outside the gene matches. CDR3 bases: TGTGCCAGCAGCGTCACAGGGGGGTCGAGCACTGAAGCTTTCTTT. It yields the protein CASSVTGGSSTEAFF.

J is TRBJ1-4 and V is TRBV6-5; tentative D call: TRBD1 (5 bases). V was clipped by 6 bases and J by 7 bases, with 12 bases between them. The CDR3 sequence is 13 residues long. Germline CDR1 reads MNHEY; CDR2 reads SVGAGI. This chain's CDR3 is CASSDTDSEKLFF. CDR3 DNA: TGTGCCAGCAGCGACACTGACAGTGAAAAACTGTTTTTT.

The chain recombines TRBV7-8 with TRBJ2-5, with D tentatively TRBD2 (7 bases). V was clipped by 5 bases and J by 1 base, with 14 bases between them. Germline V CDR1 and CDR2: SGHVS, FQNEAQ. This CDR3 has 15 amino acids. The CDR3 sequence: CASSRGLAAQETQYF. CDR3 coding DNA: TGTGCCAGCAGCCGGGGGCTAGCGGCCCAAGAGACCCAGTACTTC.

The rearrangement links TRBV3-1 (or the pseudogene TRBV3-2) to TRBJ1-1; 9 nucleotides agree with TRBD1. The length of the CDR3 is 17 residues. Germline CDR1 reads LGHDT; CDR2 reads YNNKEL (reference sequence). V lost 1 base to trimming and J lost 2 bases; unmatched junction nucleotides: 8. The CDR3 sequence is CASSQGPNRGRNTEAFF. As DNA, the CDR3 is TGTGCCAGCAGCCAAGGCCCTAACAGGGGGCGTAACACTGAAGCTTTCTTT.

This clone turned up a few times. V is TRBV9 and J is TRBJ1-3; D is unresolved. Germline CDR1 is SGDLS and CDR2 is YYNGEE. Trimming removed 3 bases at V and 1 base at J, with 11 bases between. CDR3 length equals 15 residues. The CDR3 sequence is CASSAEVGSGNTIYF. CDR3 DNA: TGTGCCAGCAGCGCTGAGGTTGGATCTGGAAACACCATATATTTT.

V usage is TRBV27 and J usage is TRBJ2-6, with D perhaps matching TRBD1 (5 bases). The germline CDR1 and CDR2 sequences are MNHEY and SMNVEV (reference sequence). V lost 7 bases, J lost 4 bases, and 20 bases lay in between. The CDR3 spans 17 residues. The CDR3 spells CASTRREGAEGANVLTF. The CDR3 bases are TGTGCCAGCACCCGCCGAGAAGGGGCTGAGGGGGCCAACGTCCTGACTTTC.

This sequence joins TRBV13 and TRBJ1-4, with D possibly matching TRBD1 (5 bases). Germline V gene lookup returns CDR1 PRHDT and CDR2 FYEKMQ (reference sequence). The V gene lost 3 bases and the J gene lost 4 bases, with 18 bases spanning the gap. This CDR3 has 17 residues. The CDR3 DNA is TGTGCCAGCAGCTTCCGGGGGACCTCCTCAATTAATGAAAAACTGTTTTTT. Translating it yields CASSFRGTSSINEKLFF.

The J gene is TRBJ1-2, the V gene TRBV28, with D perhaps matching TRBD1 (5 bases). The germline CDR1 and CDR2 sequences are MDHEN and SYDVKM. The V end lost 2 bases, the J end lost 5 bases, and 15 bases lay between the germline ends. The CDR3 totals 15 residues. The CDR3 region has the DNA TGTGCCAGCAGTTTAGGGGGAGGGATTCGATATGGCTACACCTTC. Translating it yields CASSLGGGIRYGYTF.

The rearrangement joins TRBV28 to TRBJ1-1; 7 positions match TRBD1. V lost 3 bases to trimming and J lost 1 base; unmatched junction nucleotides: 5. Germline values: CDR1 MDHEN, CDR2 SYDVKM. The CDR3 sequence is 15 residues long. The CDR3 protein is CASSFPDRENTEAFF. Written as DNA, the CDR3 is TGTGCCAGCAGTTTCCCCGACAGGGAGAACACTGAAGCTTTCTTT.

V gene TRBV5-6 combines with J gene TRBJ2-5; possible D gene TRBD1, 5 bases. Germline assignment: CDR1 SGHDT and CDR2 YYEEEE. The V end lost 0 bases, the J end lost 2 bases, and 14 bases lay between the germline ends. The CDR3 has 16 residues. The CDR3 is CASSLAVGAVQETQYF. Written as DNA, the CDR3 is TGTGCCAGCAGCTTGGCGGTTGGGGCGGTGCAAGAGACCCAGTACTTC.

The CDR3 DNA follows: TGTGCCATCAGTGACCGACTACAGGGGGCCGCTGGAAACACCATATATTTT. Translated, it gives CAISDRLQGAAGNTIYF. The V call is TRBV10-3, the J call TRBJ1-3; 9 bases match TRBD1. There are 17 residues in the CDR3. The trim removed 3 bases at V and 2 bases at J, leaving 8 bases unmatched. Germline loops: CDR1 ENHRY, CDR2 SYGVKD.

This clone was counted a single time. The chain uses TRBV6-5 and TRBJ1-2; no definite D call. From germline, CDR1 is MNHEY and CDR2 SVGAGI. V was trimmed by 6 bases and J by 1 base, leaving 9 bases between them. The length of the CDR3 is 13 residues. CDR3 in DNA: TGTGCCAGCAGACCCGGGTTTAACTATGGCTACACCTTC. Amino acid sequence: CASRPGFNYGYTF.

The chain recombines TRBV12-3 or TRBV12-4 with TRBJ1-1, with unresolved D. CDR3 length equals 13 residues. V dropped 6 bases and J dropped 0 bases, with 8 bases sitting between them. CDR3 bases: TGTGCCAGCAGCCACTCTATGAACACTGAAGCTTTCTTT. As protein: CASSHSMNTEAFF.

The V gene is TRBV30, the J gene TRBJ1-5, with TRBD1 identical over 7 bases. The CDR3 is 14 amino acids. Germline lookup yields CDR1 GTSNPN and CDR2 SVGIG (reference sequence). With V trimmed by 4 bases and J by 1 base, 4 bases remained unmatched. The CDR3 loop reads CAWTLQGSNQPQHF. In DNA form, the CDR3 reads TGTGCCTGGACCCTACAGGGGAGCAATCAGCCCCAGCATTTT.

This clone was observed at least ten times. The chain uses TRBV5-6 and TRBJ2-7, with D perhaps matching TRBD1 (6 bases). V was shortened by 3 bases and J by 2 bases, with 9 bases between the two germline ends. The CDR3 length is 13 residues. Germline V gene sequence: CDR1 SGHDT, CDR2 YYEEEE. The CDR3 sequence is CASSYRAAYEQYF. Written as DNA, the CDR3 is TGTGCCAGCAGCTACAGGGCCGCCTACGAGCAGTACTTC.

The V and J genes are TRBV19 and TRBJ2-7; 7 nucleotides align to TRBD1. The CDR3 extends over 15 amino acids. Germline assignment: CDR1 LNHDA and CDR2 SQIVND (reference sequence). With V trimmed by 6 bases and J by 2 bases, 10 bases remained unmatched. Here the CDR3 DNA reads TGTGCCAGTAGGAAGGGGGCGACTAACACCTACGAGCAGTACTTC. As protein: CASRKGATNTYEQYF.

The chain recombines TRBV9 with TRBJ2-2; 7 bases agree with TRBD1. This CDR3 has 16 residues. The junction had 9 bases not matched to a gene; V was cut back by 4 bases and J by 3 bases. Germline V gives CDR1 SGDLS, CDR2 YYNGEE. CDR3 in amino acids: CASSLRQGSYTGELFF. CDR3 sequence (DNA): TGTGCCAGCAGCCTACGACAGGGATCGTACACCGGGGAGCTGTTTTTT.

The chain couples TRBV6-1 to TRBJ2-2, with D tentatively TRBD2 (6 bases). V lost 2 bases, J lost 1 base, and 14 bases lay in between. CDR3 length equals 17 residues. Looked up from germline, CDR1 is MNHNS and CDR2 is SASEGT. The CDR3 protein is CASSEYWASENTGELFF. The CDR3 nucleotides are TGTGCCAGCAGTGAATATTGGGCTAGCGAGAACACCGGGGAGCTGTTTTTT.

In this sample, this clone turned up once. The chain couples TRBV29-1 to TRBJ2-2; 8 nucleotides agree with TRBD1. The germline V gene encodes CDR1 SQVTM and CDR2 ANQGSEA. V shed 6 bases and J 4 bases; nucleotides not matched to a gene: 4. The CDR3 covers 13 residues. CDR3 sequence reads: CSVWTGSTGELFF. The CDR3 nucleotides read TGCAGCGTCTGGACAGGGAGCACCGGGGAGCTGTTTTTT.

V gene TRBV6-5 combines with J gene TRBJ1-2; maybe TRBD1 (5 bases). CDR1 is MNHEY and CDR2 is SVGAGI in the germline V gene. This CDR3 comprises 14 residues. V lost 6 bases and J 8 bases, leaving 19 bases between the germline ends. The CDR3 loop reads CASSYTGAGGGYTF. In DNA, the CDR3 is TGTGCCAGCAGCTATACAGGAGCTGGGGGGGGCTACACCTTC.